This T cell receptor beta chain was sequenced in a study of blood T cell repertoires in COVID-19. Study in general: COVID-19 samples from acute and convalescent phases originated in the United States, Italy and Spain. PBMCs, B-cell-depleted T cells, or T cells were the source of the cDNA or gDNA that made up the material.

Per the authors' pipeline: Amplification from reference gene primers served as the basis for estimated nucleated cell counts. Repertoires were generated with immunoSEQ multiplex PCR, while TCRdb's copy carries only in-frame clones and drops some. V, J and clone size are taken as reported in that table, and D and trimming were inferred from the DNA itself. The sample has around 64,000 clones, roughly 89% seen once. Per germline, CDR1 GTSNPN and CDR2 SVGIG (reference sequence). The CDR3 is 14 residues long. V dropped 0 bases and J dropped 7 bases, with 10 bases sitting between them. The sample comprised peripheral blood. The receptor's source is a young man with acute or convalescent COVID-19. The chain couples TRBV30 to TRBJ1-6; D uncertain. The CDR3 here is CAWSVGQLNSPLHF. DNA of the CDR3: TGTGCCTGGAGTGTTGGTCAACTCAATTCACCCCTCCACTTT. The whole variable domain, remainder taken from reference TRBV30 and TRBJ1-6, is SQTIHQWPATLVQPVGSPLSLECTVEGTSNPNLYWYRQAAGRGLQLLFYSVGIGQISSEVPQNLSASRPQDRQFILSSKKLLLSDSGFYLCAWSVGQLNSPLHFGNGTRLTVT.